This T cell receptor (beta chain) is drawn from a study of cytomegalovirus exposure and HLA in healthy donors. The germline V gene has CDR1 SGHRS and CDR2 YFSETQ. The CDR3 has 14 residues. V lost 0 bases and J 5 bases, leaving 11 bases between the germline ends. Study-level findings and limits: In an earlier analysis, most TCR beta V segments were productive about 87% or about 30% of the time. The study had only CMV serostatus as immune exposure information. Many donors shared some public TCRs, even though most TCR sequences were rare.

With respect to this clone: Its target is unknown.

The PCR made use of 60 Vbeta and 13 Jbeta primers. In the original analysis: Around 10 million shared chains were among some 80 million unique TCR beta chains counted in a later analysis. Clones were read by immunoSEQ multiplex PCR, and TCRdb kept only the in-frame ones, dropping some. From that table come the V and J calls and clone size; the DNA was used to work out D and trimming. The sample yields 130,000 or so clones, more than 65% seen once. The sequence came from a woman aged 18-35 years in good health and CMV-seropositive. This chain joins TRBV5-1 and TRBJ2-5; a weak D match, TRBD2 (6 bases). Sequencing input: PBMCs. CDR3 sequence (DNA): TGCGCCAGCAGCTTGGGAGTAGCGGCGGAGACCCAGTACTTC. The encoded protein is CASSLGVAAETQYF.